The next 30 T cell receptor beta chains were all read from a single sample in a study of cytomegalovirus exposure and HLA in healthy donors. 60 Vbeta and 13 Jbeta primers were used in PCR. TCRdb keeps only in-frame clones here, not all; method: immunoSEQ multiplex PCR. The table lists 150,000 or so clones, 77% of them singletons, with approximately 1.5% in the top ten. The sample consisted of PBMCs. The receptors shown here come from a female donor in good health and CMV-seronegative.

This clone was observed a few times. The chain uses TRBV6-5 and TRBJ2-7; D possibly corresponds to TRBD2 (5 bases). This CDR3 region has 14 residues. Deletions cut 6 bases from V and 2 bases from J, with 14 bases between. Germline loops: CDR1 MNHEY, CDR2 SVGAGI. The CDR3 protein is CASSRTTTTYEQYF. For the CDR3, the DNA is TGTGCCAGCAGCCGAACGACTACTACCTACGAGCAGTACTTC.

The genes are TRBV28 and TRBJ2-1; 7 nucleotides agree with TRBD2. The V segment lost 4 bases and the J segment 12 bases; nucleotides outside the gene matches: 6. The CDR3 has 12 residues. The germline gives CDR1 MDHEN, CDR2 SYDVKM. The CDR3 protein is CASSWGGSGQFF. The CDR3 bases are TGTGCCAGCAGTTGGGGCGGGAGCGGGCAGTTCTTC.

The V and J genes are TRBV2 and TRBJ2-7, with D perhaps matching TRBD1 (6 bases). The V end lost 6 bases, the J end lost 4 bases, and 13 bases lay between the germline ends. There are 13 residues in the CDR3. Germline CDR1 and CDR2: SNHLY and FYNNEI. The DNA of the CDR3 is TGTGCCAGCAGGTGGACAGAGGGGTACGAGCAGTACTTC. Amino acid sequence: CASRWTEGYEQYF.

This clone was detected once. V usage is TRBV7-9 and J usage is TRBJ2-5, with 7 bases that match TRBD2. The J call is doubtful: the DNA matches TRBJ2-7 better. There are 13 residues in the CDR3. The germline gives CDR1 SEHNR, CDR2 FQNEAQ (reference sequence). CDR3 residues: CASSLGGGYEQYF. The CDR3 nucleotides read TGTGCCAGCAGCTTAGGGGGGGGTTACGAGCAGTACTTC.

The V call is TRBV9, the J call TRBJ2-2; 7 nucleotides line up with TRBD1. CDR1 is SGDLS and CDR2 is YYNGEE in the germline V gene. V gave up 3 bases and J gave up 6 bases; unmatched junction bases: 8. The CDR3 has 15 amino acids. CDR3: CASSAGTAWAGELFF. The CDR3 DNA sequence: TGTGCCAGCAGCGCCGGGACAGCATGGGCCGGGGAGCTGTTTTTT.

This clone was seen a single time. The CDR3 DNA is TGTGCCAGTACTGAGGGTTCCCACGAGCAGTACTTC. Translation gives CASTEGSHEQYF. The genes are TRBV19 and TRBJ2-7, with D possibly matching TRBD2 (5 bases). Trimming shortened V by 7 bases and J by 5 bases, and 12 bases separated the two germline ends. Germline V CDR1 and CDR2: LNHDA, SQIVND (reference sequence). The CDR3 is made up of 12 amino acids.

V is TRBV10-1 and J is TRBJ1-1; the D gene is possibly TRBD1 (5 bases). The CDR3 consists of 16 residues. The ends were cut back, 6 bases at V and 1 base at J, with 18 bases in the middle. The V gene's germline CDR1 is WNHNN and CDR2 SYGVQD (reference sequence). The chain's CDR3 is CASSQPNDRKNTEAFF. CDR3 sequence (DNA): TGCGCCAGCAGCCAACCTAATGACAGAAAGAACACTGAAGCTTTCTTT.

The sample holds one count of this clone. This chain connects TRBV27 to TRBJ2-1; D is unclear. Per germline, CDR1 MNHEY and CDR2 SMNVEV (reference sequence). The CDR3 is 12 residues long. Trimming removed 6 bases from V and 6 bases from J, with 9 bases in between. The CDR3: CASSFSVNEQFF. DNA of the CDR3: TGTGCCAGCAGCTTCTCCGTCAATGAGCAGTTCTTC.

A single count supports this clone. The chain joins TRBV7-8 to TRBJ1-2, with 7 bases matching TRBD1. CDR3 size: 17 residues. Germline V gene sequence: CDR1 SGHVS, CDR2 FQNEAQ. The V and J ends lost 0 bases and 6 bases, in that order; junction bases with no gene match: 13. This CDR3 reads CASSLARLSGTANGYTF. CDR3 in DNA: TGTGCCAGCAGCTTAGCAAGGTTATCCGGGACAGCCAATGGCTACACCTTC.

This clone has only a few counts. V is TRBV4-1 and J is TRBJ2-7; weak D call: TRBD2 (6 bases). The V end was cut by 4 bases, the J end by 0 bases, with 13 bases between. Per germline, CDR1 MGHRA and CDR2 YSYEKL. CDR3 length: 15 residues. The CDR3 bases are TGCGCCAGCAGCCCCCTTAGCGGAAGCTCCTACGAGCAGTACTTC. The encoded protein is CASSPLSGSSYEQYF.

This rearrangement joins TRBV7-3 to TRBJ2-1; a possible D gene is TRBD1 (6 bases). Trimming shortened V by 2 bases and J by 4 bases, and 24 bases separated the two germline ends. Germline CDR1 is SGHTA and CDR2 is FQGTGA. The CDR3 length is 19 residues. The chain's CDR3 is CASSLFSQVQGLGYNEQFF. In nucleotides, the CDR3 is TGTGCCAGCAGCTTATTTAGTCAAGTACAGGGTCTGGGGTACAATGAGCAGTTCTTC.

This chain's CDR3 is CASSSLRPGLAGLSSTDTQYF. The CDR3, as DNA: TGTGCCAGCAGCTCCTTACGCCCGGGACTAGCGGGGCTGTCTAGCACAGATACGCAGTATTTT. The chain links TRBV7-8 to TRBJ2-3; 13 positions match TRBD2. Germline V CDR1 and CDR2: SGHVS, FQNEAQ. The CDR3 contains 21 residues. V lost 4 bases, J lost 0 bases, and 16 bases stayed unmatched.

For the CDR3, the DNA is TGCGCCAGCAGCCCGGCGGAGGGTATATATGGCTACACCTTC. The encoded protein is CASSPAEGIYGYTF. The rearrangement uses TRBV5-1 and TRBJ1-2; D gene uncertain. The V gene's germline CDR1 is SGHRS and CDR2 YFSETQ. CDR3 length: 14 residues. The V end was cut by 4 bases, the J end by 5 bases, with 15 bases between.

The V gene is TRBV6-5, the J gene TRBJ2-1; 8 bases are shared with TRBD2. V dropped 6 bases and J dropped 3; count of bases not matched to a gene: 7. The CDR3 contains 15 residues. Germline V gene sequence: CDR1 MNHEY, CDR2 SVGAGI. As DNA, the CDR3 is TGTGCCAGCAGGGCCGGGACTAGGCTCTACAATGAGCAGTTCTTC. This translates into CASRAGTRLYNEQFF.

In nucleotides, the CDR3 is TGTGCCAGCAGGAGGGGGTCCTACGAGCAGTACTTC. This sequence encodes CASRRGSYEQYF. The chain links TRBV5-8 to TRBJ2-7, with D possibly matching TRBD1 (6 bases). Germline CDR1 is SGHTS and CDR2 is YDEGEE. V gave up 5 bases and J gave up 1 base, with 7 bases separating them. CDR3 size: 12 residues.

V usage is TRBV13 and J usage is TRBJ1-4; a weak D match, TRBD1 (5 bases). CDR1 and CDR2 from the germline V gene are PRHDT and FYEKMQ (reference sequence). This CDR3 contains 13 residues. The V and J ends lost 3 bases and 8 bases respectively, with 10 bases between them. The chain's CDR3 is CASSFGGGEKLFF. The CDR3 nucleotides are TGTGCCAGCAGCTTCGGGGGAGGGGAAAAACTGTTTTTT.

This clone was recorded only once. The V gene is TRBV15, the J gene TRBJ2-7, with D possibly matching TRBD1 (5 bases). Trimming removed 3 bases at V and 3 bases at J, with 9 bases between. The CDR3 has 13 amino acids. The germline V gene has CDR1 LNHNV and CDR2 YYDKDF (reference sequence). CDR3 nucleotide sequence: TGTGCCACCAGCAGGACAGAAAGCTACGAGCAGTACTTC. This codes for CATSRTESYEQYF.

The chain uses TRBV29-1 and TRBJ2-1, with 7 nucleotides matching TRBD1. The junction had 8 bases not matched to a gene; V was cut back by 3 bases and J by 6 bases. The CDR3 is 14 amino acids. CDR1 is SQVTM, CDR2 ANQGSEA, per germline. The CDR3: CSVEEPTGVNEQFF. The CDR3 DNA is TGCAGCGTTGAGGAACCTACAGGGGTCAATGAGCAGTTCTTC.

Of note for this clone: One junction end does not reproduce the germline sequence, and a read error may be involved. The chain carries TRBV7-9 and TRBJ2-1; 11 bases match TRBD2. Germline V CDR1 and CDR2: SEHNR, FQNEAQ (reference sequence). The CDR3 totals 18 residues. The CDR3 DNA reads as TGTTCCAGCAGCTTATCGGCTAGCGGGAGGCCCAGGGGGGATGAGCAGTTCTTC. This gives the protein CSSSLSASGRPRGDEQFF.

The chain joins TRBV2 to TRBJ1-1; TRBD1 aligns across 7 bases. The CDR3 has 17 amino acids. The germline CDR1 and CDR2 sequences are SNHLY and FYNNEI. The J segment lost 7 bases and the V segment lost 2 bases, leaving 16 bases of the junction unmatched. This CDR3 reads CASSESSEGGTDHEAFF. DNA for the CDR3: TGTGCCAGCAGTGAAAGCTCGGAGGGCGGGACAGACCATGAAGCTTTCTTT.

This clone has just a few counts. The rearrangement uses TRBV7-2 and TRBJ2-1; 7 positions agree with TRBD1. V was pared by 2 bases and J by 9 bases, with 7 bases of the junction left unmatched. CDR1 is SGHTA and CDR2 is FQGNSA in the germline V gene. The CDR3 loop spans 14 amino acids. The CDR3 here is CASSLSRGSGEQFF. CDR3 nucleotide sequence: TGTGCCAGCAGCTTATCCAGGGGGTCTGGTGAGCAGTTCTTC.

This clone was counted between two and nine times. This chain uses TRBV5-3 with TRBJ1-3, with TRBD1 matching 7 bases. TRBV5-3 is an open reading frame, and its role is uncertain. With V trimmed by 5 bases and J by 4 bases, 9 bases remained unmatched. The CDR3 runs to 15 residues. In nucleotides, the CDR3 is TGTGCCAGAAGTTCACAGACAGGGCAAGGAAACACCATATATTTT. Translated, it gives CARSSQTGQGNTIYF.

The chain is built from TRBV6-5 and TRBJ2-7; TRBD2 is a possible D gene (6 bases). The V gene's germline CDR1 is MNHEY and CDR2 SVGAGI. The V end lost 6 bases, the J end lost 3 bases, and 15 bases lay between the germline ends. This CDR3 spans 14 amino acids. The CDR3 sequence: CASSQAGRFYEQYF. The CDR3 DNA sequence: TGTGCCAGCAGCCAAGCGGGCAGATTCTACGAGCAGTACTTC.

This clone was observed a few times. V gene TRBV5-6 combines with J gene TRBJ1-5; 12 nucleotides agree with TRBD1. From germline, CDR1 is SGHDT and CDR2 YYEEEE. CDR3 length: 15 amino acids. After removal of 4 bases from V and 4 bases from J, the junction contained 3 bases not matched to a gene. The CDR3, as DNA: TGTGCCAGCAGCGAGGGACAGGGGGCGAATCAGCCCCAGCATTTT. Its translation: CASSEGQGANQPQHF.

The J gene is TRBJ2-7, the V gene TRBV15; the D gene is possibly TRBD1 (5 bases). The germline CDR1 and CDR2 sequences are LNHNV and YYDKDF (reference sequence). Between the trimmed V and J ends, which lost 0 bases and 7 bases, there was a span of 13 bases. This CDR3 spans 14 amino acids. The CDR3 nucleotides are TGTGCCACCAGCAGAGATCCTAGGGGCTCGGAGCAGTACTTC. It codes for CATSRDPRGSEQYF. The full variable domain, completed using reference TRBV15 and TRBJ2-7, is DAMVIQNPRYQVTQFGKPVTLSCSQTLNHNVMYWYQQKSSQAPKLLFHYYDKDFNNEADTPDNFQSRRPNTSFCFLDIRSPGLGDTAMYLCATSRDPRGSEQYFGPGTRLTVT.

The chain recombines TRBV2 with TRBJ1-5, with TRBD1 identical over 10 bases. The CDR3 totals 14 residues. J gave up 4 bases and V 4 bases, and 1 base lay outside the gene matches. Germline lookup yields CDR1 SNHLY and CDR2 FYNNEI. Here the CDR3 reads CASSGTGGNQPQHF. The CDR3 DNA reads as TGTGCCAGCAGTGGGACAGGGGGAAATCAGCCCCAGCATTTT. The full variable domain, in which reference TRBV2 and TRBJ1-5 provide the parts outside the CDR3, is EPEVTQTPSHQVTQMGQEVILRCVPISNHLYFYWYRQILGQKVEFLVSFYNNEISEKSEIFDDQFSVERPDGSNFTLKIRSTKLEDSAMYFCASSGTGGNQPQHFGDGTRLSIL.

This clone showed up just a few times. V usage is TRBV10-3 and J usage is TRBJ2-7, with 9 positions matching TRBD2. Germline V gene sequence: CDR1 ENHRY, CDR2 SYGVKD. J gave up 2 bases and V 7 bases, and 9 bases lay outside the gene matches. The length of the CDR3 is 15 residues. The CDR3 loop reads CAITQGLAKTYEQYF. DNA of the CDR3: TGTGCCATCACCCAAGGACTAGCGAAGACCTACGAGCAGTACTTC.

The chain is built from TRBV30 and TRBJ2-3; D is undetermined. Germline-derived CDR1 and CDR2 are GTSNPN and SVGIG (reference sequence). Trimming removed 4 bases from V and 1 base from J, with 12 bases in between. This CDR3 comprises 14 residues. CDR3 sequence reads: CAWNERLGTDTQYF. DNA for the CDR3: TGTGCCTGGAACGAGCGACTCGGCACAGATACGCAGTATTTT.

This clone has only one observation. J is TRBJ2-7 and V is TRBV5-1, with 8 bases identical to TRBD1. Germline values: CDR1 SGHRS, CDR2 YFSETQ. V lost 3 bases and J lost 6; bases outside the gene matches: 11. The CDR3 runs 15 residues. CDR3 bases: TGCGCCAGCAGCTCAGCAGGGGGCCCCCCCGGCGAGCAGTACTTC. Translation: CASSSAGGPPGEQYF.

The chain joins TRBV12-5 to TRBJ2-2, with D maybe TRBD1 (5 bases). V was pared by 2 bases and J by 7 bases, with 8 bases between. The CDR3 is 13 residues long. Germline CDR1 LGHNT, CDR2 FRNRAP. DNA for the CDR3: TGTGCTAGTGGTTTGACAGGTCTCGGGGAGCTGTTTTTT. Amino acids: CASGLTGLGELFF.